A selection of T cell receptor beta chains follows, all from one sample in a study of long-term antiretroviral therapy in people with HIV. Assay used: immunoSEQ multiplex PCR; TCRdb lists only in-frame clones, some missing. The table includes some 16,000 clones, 85% detected once. The sequenced sample was unsorted PBMCs, obtained 0.5 years after starting antiretroviral therapy. These receptors originate from a woman in her 40s with HIV. CDR3s leave out the opening cysteine and the closing phenylalanine or tryptophan.

>13|TRBV4-1|TRBJ2-5
ASSQATGARETQY
>11|TRBV7-3|TRBJ2-1
ASSAQTSTEQF
>15|TRBV4-3|TRBJ2-2
ASSQVWDRERGGELF
>13|TRBV7-2|TRBJ2-7
ASSLAGQGLHEQY
>13|TRBV5-4|TRBJ1-5
ASSLHSHRDRVEH
>12|TRBV6-5|TRBJ1-1
ASCKQGMNTEAF
>13|TRBV9|TRBJ1-3
ASSGGQGFGNTIY
>12|TRBV7-2|TRBJ1-4
ASSFRLGSEKLF
>11|TRBV2|TRBJ2-7
ASMLGENYEQY
>11|TRBV29-1|TRBJ2-3
SVEQRAGDTQY
>11|TRBV6-6|TRBJ2-2
ASTGLADGELF
>13|TRBV9|TRBJ2-7
ASSPRASPANEQY
>14|TRBV27|TRBJ1-5
ASSHQGGVGNQPQH
>13|TRBV6-6|TRBJ2-5
ATSPGTSVTETQY
>12|TRBV7-3|TRBJ2-1
ASVGRPHHNEQF
>9|TRBV6-5|TRBJ1-1
ASSNRGIAF
>11|TRBV6-1|TRBJ2-7
ASSEMAPYEQY
>10|TRBV6-1|TRBJ1-1
ASSEADTEAF
>12|TRBV7-9|TRBJ2-3
ASSSPVQTDTQY
>13|TRBV2|TRBJ1-1
ASSEMTGLNTEAF
>10|TRBV7-9|TRBJ2-7
ASSSDHHEQY
>12|TRBV19|TRBJ1-4
ASFSDRYGEKLF
>11|TRBV6-1|TRBJ2-1
ASSEALGGSEF
>11|TRBV19|TRBJ1-2
ASSIVRPNGYT
>13|TRBV27|TRBJ1-1
ASSLSTGWKTEAF
>13|TRBV11-2|TRBJ2-6
ASSFGSSGANVLT
>15|TRBV7-9|TRBJ2-7
ATSVGRGDSLFYEQY
>10|TRBV12-5|TRBJ2-1
ASGLGYNEQF
>11|TRBV5-1|TRBJ1-5
ASSRDSNQPQH